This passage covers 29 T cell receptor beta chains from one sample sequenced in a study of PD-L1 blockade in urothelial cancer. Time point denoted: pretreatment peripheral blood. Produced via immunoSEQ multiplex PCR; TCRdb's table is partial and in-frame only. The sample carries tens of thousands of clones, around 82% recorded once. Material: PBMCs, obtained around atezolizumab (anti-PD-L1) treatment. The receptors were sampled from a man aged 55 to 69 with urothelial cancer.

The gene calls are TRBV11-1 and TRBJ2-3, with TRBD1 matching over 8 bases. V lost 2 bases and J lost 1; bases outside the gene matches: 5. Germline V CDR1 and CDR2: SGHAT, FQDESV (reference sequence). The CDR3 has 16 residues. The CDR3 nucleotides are TGTGCCAGCAGCTTACAGGGGGCCCTTGGCACAGATACGCAGTATTTT. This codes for CASSLQGALGTDTQYF. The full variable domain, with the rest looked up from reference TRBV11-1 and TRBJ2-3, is EAEVAQSPRYKITEKSQAVAFWCDPISGHATLYWYRQILGQGPELLVQFQDESVVDDSQLPKDRFSAERLKGVDSTLKIQPAELGDSAMYLCASSLQGALGTDTQYFGPGTRLTVL.

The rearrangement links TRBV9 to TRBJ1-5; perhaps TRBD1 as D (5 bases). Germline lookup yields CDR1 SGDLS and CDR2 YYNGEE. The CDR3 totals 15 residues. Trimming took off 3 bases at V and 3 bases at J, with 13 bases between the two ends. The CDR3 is CASSAVGGTNQPQHF. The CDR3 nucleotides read TGTGCCAGCAGCGCAGTCGGGGGTACCAATCAGCCCCAGCATTTT.

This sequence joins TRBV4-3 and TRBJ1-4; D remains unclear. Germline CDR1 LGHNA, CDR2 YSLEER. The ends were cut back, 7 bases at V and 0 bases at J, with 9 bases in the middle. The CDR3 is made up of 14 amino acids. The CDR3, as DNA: TGCGCCAGCAACGAGGGTGCAACTAATGAAAAACTGTTTTTT. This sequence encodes CASNEGATNEKLFF.

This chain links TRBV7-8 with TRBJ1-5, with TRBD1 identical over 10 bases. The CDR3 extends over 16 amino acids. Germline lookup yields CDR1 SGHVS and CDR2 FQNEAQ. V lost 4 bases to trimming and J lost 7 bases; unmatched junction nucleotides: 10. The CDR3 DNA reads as TGTGCCAGCAGCTCAACCGGGACAGGGGCCCGACAGCCCCAGCATTTT. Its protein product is CASSSTGTGARQPQHF.

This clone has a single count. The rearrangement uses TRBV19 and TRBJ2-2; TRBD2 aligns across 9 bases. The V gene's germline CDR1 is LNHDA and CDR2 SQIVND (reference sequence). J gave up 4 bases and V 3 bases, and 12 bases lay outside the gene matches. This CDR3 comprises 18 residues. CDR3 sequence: CASSIGRVRTSATGELFF. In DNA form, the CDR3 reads TGTGCCAGTAGTATTGGACGGGTTCGGACTAGCGCCACCGGGGAGCTGTTTTTT. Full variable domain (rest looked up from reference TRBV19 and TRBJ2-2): DGGITQSPKYLFRKEGQNVTLSCEQNLNHDAMYWYRQDPGQGLRLIYYSQIVNDFQKGDIAEGYSVSREKKESFPLTVTSAQKNPTAFYLCASSIGRVRTSATGELFFGEGSRLTVL.

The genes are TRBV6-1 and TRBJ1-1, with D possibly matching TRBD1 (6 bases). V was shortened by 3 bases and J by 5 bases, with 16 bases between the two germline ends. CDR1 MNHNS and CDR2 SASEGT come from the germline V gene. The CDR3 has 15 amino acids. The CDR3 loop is CASSDWAGANTEAFF. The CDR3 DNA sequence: TGTGCCAGCAGTGATTGGGCGGGGGCCAATACTGAAGCTTTCTTT.

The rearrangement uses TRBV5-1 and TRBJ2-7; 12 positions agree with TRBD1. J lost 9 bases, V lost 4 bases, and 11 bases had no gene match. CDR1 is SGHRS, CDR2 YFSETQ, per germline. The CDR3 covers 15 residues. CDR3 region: CASSIRDRGQSGQYF. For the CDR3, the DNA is TGCGCCAGCAGCATCCGGGACAGGGGGCAATCAGGGCAGTACTTC.

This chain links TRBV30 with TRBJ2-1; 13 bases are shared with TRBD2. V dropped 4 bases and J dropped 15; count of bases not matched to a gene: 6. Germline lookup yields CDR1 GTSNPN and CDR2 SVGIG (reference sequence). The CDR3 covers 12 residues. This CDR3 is CAWTGLAGVPFF. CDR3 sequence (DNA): TGTGCCTGGACAGGACTAGCGGGAGTGCCGTTCTTC.

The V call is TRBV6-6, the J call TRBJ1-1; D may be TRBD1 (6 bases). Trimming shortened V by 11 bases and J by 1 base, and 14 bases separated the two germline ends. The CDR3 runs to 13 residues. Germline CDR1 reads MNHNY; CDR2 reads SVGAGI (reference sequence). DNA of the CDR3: TGTGCCTCCCATAGGACAGCGAACACTGAAGCTTTCTTT. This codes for CASHRTANTEAFF.

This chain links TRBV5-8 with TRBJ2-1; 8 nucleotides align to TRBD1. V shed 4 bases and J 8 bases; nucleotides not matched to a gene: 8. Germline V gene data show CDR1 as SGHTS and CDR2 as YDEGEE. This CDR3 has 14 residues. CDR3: CASSAGQGWDEQFF. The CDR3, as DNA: TGTGCCAGCAGCGCAGGACAGGGTTGGGATGAGCAGTTCTTC.

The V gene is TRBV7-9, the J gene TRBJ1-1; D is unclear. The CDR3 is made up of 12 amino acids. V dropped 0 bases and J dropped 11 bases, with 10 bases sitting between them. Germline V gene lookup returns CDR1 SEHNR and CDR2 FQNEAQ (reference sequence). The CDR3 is CASSLATPQAFF. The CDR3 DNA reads TGTGCCAGCAGCTTAGCGACACCCCAGGCTTTCTTT.

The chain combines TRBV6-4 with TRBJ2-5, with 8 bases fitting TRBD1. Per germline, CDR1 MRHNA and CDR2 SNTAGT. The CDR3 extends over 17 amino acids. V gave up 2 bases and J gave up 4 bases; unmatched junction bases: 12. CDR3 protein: CASSDHLPGQEIETQYF. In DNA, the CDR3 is TGTGCCAGCAGTGACCACCTCCCGGGACAGGAAATAGAGACCCAGTACTTC.

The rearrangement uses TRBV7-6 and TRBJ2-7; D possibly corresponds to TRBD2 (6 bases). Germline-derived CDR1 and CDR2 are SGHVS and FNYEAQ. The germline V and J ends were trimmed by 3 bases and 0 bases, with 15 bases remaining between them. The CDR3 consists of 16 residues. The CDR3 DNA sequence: TGTGCCAGCAGCTTGTTCGGGGTAGCGGACTCCTACGAGCAGTACTTC. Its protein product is CASSLFGVADSYEQYF. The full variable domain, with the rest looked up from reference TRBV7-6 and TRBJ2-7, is GAGVSQSPRYKVTKRGQDVALRCDPISGHVSLYWYRQALGQGPEFLTYFNYEAQQDKSGLPNDRFSAERPEGSISTLTIQRTEQRDSAMYRCASSLFGVADSYEQYFGPGTRLTVT.

CDR3 residues: CASSPQTRQGSRTSGRYNEQFF. CDR3 DNA: TGTGCCAGTAGCCCCCAGACCCGACAGGGAAGCCGGACTAGCGGGAGGTACAATGAGCAGTTCTTC. The rearrangement links TRBV19 to TRBJ2-1; 14 nucleotides line up with TRBD2. The germline gives CDR1 LNHDA, CDR2 SQIVND (reference sequence). V trimming: 6 bases; J trimming: 4 bases; junction bases outside the gene matches: 23. The CDR3 has 22 residues.

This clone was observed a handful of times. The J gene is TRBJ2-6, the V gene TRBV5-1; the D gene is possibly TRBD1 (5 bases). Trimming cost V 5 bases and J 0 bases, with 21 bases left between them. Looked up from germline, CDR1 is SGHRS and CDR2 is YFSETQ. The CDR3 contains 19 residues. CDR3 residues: CASRNTQEPLLSGANVLTF. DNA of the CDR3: TGCGCCAGCAGGAATACACAGGAGCCCCTCCTCTCTGGGGCCAACGTCCTGACTTTC.

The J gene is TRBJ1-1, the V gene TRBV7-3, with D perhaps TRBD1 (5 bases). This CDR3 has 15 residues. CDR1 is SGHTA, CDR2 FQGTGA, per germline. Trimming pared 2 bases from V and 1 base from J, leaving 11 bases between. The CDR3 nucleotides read TGTGCCAGCAGCTTAGTGGGGCCCCCGAACACTGAAGCTTTCTTT. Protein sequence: CASSLVGPPNTEAFF.

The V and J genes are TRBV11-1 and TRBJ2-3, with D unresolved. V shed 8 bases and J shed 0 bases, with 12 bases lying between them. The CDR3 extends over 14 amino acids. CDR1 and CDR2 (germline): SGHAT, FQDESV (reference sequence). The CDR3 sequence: CASQIASSTDTQYF. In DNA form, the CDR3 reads TGTGCCAGCCAGATAGCTTCTAGCACAGATACGCAGTATTTT.

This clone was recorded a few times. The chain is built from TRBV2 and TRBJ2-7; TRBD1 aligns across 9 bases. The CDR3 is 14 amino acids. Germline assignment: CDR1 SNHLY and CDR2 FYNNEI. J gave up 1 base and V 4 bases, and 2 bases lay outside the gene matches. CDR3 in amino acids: CASSVGTGSYEQYF. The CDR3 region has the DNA TGTGCCAGCAGTGTGGGGACAGGGTCCTACGAGCAGTACTTC.

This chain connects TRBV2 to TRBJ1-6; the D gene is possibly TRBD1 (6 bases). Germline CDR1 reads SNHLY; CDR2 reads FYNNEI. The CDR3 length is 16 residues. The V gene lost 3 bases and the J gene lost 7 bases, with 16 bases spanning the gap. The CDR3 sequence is CASSEGTSISNSPLHF. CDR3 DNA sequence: TGTGCCAGCAGTGAGGGGACATCCATATCGAATTCACCCCTCCACTTT.

The CDR3, as DNA: TGTGCCAGCAGCATCCCGGGGGAACTGAACACTGAAGCTTTCTTT. This sequence encodes CASSIPGELNTEAFF. The rearrangement joins TRBV5-6 to TRBJ1-1; a possible D gene is TRBD1 (5 bases). This CDR3 contains 15 residues. CDR1 and CDR2 from the germline V gene are SGHDT and YYEEEE. V lost 4 bases, J lost 0 bases, and 13 bases lay in between.

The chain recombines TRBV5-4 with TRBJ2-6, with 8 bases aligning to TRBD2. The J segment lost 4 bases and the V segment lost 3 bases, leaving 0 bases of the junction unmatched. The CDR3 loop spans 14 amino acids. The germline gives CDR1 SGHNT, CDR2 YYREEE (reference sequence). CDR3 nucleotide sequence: TGTGCCAGCAGCTCGGGAGGGGGGGCCAACGTCCTGACTTTC. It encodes CASSSGGGANVLTF.

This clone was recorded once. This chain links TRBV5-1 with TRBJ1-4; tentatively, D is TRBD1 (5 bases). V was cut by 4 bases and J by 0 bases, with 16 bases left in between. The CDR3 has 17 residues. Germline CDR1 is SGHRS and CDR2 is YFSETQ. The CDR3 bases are TGCGCCAGCAGCCCTGGGGGGACTGCCACAACTAATGAAAAACTGTTTTTT. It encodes CASSPGGTATTNEKLFF.

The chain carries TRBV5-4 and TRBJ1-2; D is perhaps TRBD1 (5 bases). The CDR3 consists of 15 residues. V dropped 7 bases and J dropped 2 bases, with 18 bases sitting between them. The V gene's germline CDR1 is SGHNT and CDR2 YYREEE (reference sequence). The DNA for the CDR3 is TGTGCCAGCGCAGGTTTAGGGGCACTGAACTATGGCTACACCTTC. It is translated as CASAGLGALNYGYTF. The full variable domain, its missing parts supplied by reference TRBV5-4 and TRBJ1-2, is ETGVTQSPTHLIKTRGQQVTLRCSSQSGHNTVSWYQQALGQGPQFIFQYYREEENGRGNFPPRFSGLQFPNYSSELNVNALELDDSALYLCASAGLGALNYGYTFGSGTRLTVV.

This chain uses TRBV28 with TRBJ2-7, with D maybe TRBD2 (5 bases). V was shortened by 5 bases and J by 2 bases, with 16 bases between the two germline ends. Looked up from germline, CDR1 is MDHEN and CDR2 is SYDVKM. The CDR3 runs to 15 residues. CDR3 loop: CASSPRTFVTYEQYF. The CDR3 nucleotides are TGTGCCAGCAGTCCGCGGACTTTTGTCACCTACGAGCAGTACTTC.

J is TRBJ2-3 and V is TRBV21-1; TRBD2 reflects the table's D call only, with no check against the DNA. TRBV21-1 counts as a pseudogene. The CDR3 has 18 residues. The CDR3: CASSNRTSGRDGTDTQYF. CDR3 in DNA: TGTGCCAGCAGCAACAGGACTAGCGGGAGAGATGGCACAGATACGCAGTATTTT.

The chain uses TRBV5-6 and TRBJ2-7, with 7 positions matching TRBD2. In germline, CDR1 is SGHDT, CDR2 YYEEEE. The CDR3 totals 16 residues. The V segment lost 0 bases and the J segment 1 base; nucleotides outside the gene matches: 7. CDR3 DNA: TGTGCCAGCAGCTTGGTGGGGACTACTTCGTCCTACGAGCAGTACTTC. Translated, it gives CASSLVGTTSSYEQYF.

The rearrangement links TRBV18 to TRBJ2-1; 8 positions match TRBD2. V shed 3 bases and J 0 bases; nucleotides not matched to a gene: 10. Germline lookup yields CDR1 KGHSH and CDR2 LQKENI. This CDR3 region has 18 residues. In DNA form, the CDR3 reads TGTGCCAGCTCACCTAATATAATAGCGGGGATCTCCTACAATGAGCAGTTCTTC. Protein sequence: CASSPNIIAGISYNEQFF.

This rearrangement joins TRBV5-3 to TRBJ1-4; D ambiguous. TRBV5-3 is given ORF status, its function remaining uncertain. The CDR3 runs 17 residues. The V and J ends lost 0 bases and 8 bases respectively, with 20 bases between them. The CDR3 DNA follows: TGTGCCAGAAGCTTGGGATTCGAGGGCCATGGATTGGAAAAACTGTTTTTT. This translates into CARSLGFEGHGLEKLFF.

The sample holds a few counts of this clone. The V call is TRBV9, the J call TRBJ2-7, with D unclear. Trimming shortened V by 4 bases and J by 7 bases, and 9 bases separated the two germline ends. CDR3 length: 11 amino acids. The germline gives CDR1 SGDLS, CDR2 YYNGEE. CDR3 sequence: CASSPQWEQYF. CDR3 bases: TGTGCCAGCAGCCCCCAGTGGGAGCAGTACTTC. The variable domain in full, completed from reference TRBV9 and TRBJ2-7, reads DSGVTQTPKHLITATGQRVTLRCSPRSGDLSVYWYQQSLDQGLQFLIQYYNGEERAKGNILERFSAQQFPDLHSELNLSSLELGDSALYFCASSPQWEQYFGPGTRLTVT.